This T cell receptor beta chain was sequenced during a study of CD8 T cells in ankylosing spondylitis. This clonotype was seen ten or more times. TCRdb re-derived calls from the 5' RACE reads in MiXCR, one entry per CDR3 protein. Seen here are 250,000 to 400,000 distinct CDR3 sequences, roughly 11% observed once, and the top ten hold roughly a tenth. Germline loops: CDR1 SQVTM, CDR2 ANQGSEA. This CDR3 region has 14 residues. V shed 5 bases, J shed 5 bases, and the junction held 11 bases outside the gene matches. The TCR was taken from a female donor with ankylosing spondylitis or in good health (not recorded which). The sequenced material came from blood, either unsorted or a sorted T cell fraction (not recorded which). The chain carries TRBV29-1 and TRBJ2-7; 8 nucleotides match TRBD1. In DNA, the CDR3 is TGCAGCGTTCTAGTACGGGACAGGAGAGACGAGCAGTACTTC. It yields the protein CSVLVRDRRDEQYF.